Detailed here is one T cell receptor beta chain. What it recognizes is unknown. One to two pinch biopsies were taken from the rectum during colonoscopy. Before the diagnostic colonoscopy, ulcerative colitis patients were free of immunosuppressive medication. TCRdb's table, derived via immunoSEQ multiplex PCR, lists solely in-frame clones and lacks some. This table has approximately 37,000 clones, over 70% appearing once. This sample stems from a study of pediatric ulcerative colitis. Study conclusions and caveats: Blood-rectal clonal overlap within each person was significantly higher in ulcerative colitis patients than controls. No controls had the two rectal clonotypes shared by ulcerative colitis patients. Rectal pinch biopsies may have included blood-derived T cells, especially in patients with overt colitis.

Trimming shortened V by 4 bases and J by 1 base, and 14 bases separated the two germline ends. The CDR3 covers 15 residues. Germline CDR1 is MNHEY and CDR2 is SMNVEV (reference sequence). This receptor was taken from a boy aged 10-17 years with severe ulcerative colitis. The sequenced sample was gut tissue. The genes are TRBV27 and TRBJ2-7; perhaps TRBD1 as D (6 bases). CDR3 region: CASSSSGTPSYEQYF. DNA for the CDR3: TGTGCCAGCAGTTCATCCGGGACACCTTCCTACGAGCAGTACTTC.